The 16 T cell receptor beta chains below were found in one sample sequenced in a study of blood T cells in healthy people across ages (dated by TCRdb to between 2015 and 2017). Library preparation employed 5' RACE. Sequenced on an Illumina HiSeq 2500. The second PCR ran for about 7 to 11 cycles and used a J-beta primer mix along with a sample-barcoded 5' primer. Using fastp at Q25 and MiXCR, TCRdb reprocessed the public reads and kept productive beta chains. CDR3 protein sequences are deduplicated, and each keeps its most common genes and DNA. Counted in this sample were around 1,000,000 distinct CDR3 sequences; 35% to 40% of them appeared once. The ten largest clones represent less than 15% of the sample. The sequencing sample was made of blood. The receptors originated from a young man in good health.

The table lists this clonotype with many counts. CDR3 DNA sequence: TGCAGCGTGGCCAACCGGGACAGGGTATACGAGCAGTACTTC. Amino acid sequence: CSVANRDRVYEQYF. The chain employs TRBV29-1 and TRBJ2-7; 9 positions match TRBD1. Germline CDR1 and CDR2: SQVTM and ANQGSEA. J gave up 4 bases and V 6 bases, and 10 bases lay outside the gene matches. The CDR3 has 14 residues.

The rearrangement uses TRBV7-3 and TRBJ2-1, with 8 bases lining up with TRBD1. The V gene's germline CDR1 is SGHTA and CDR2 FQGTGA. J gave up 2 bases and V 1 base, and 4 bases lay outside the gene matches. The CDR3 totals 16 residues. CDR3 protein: CASSLNPGGPYNEQFF. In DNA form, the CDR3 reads TGTGCCAGCAGCTTAAACCCAGGGGGCCCCTACAATGAGCAGTTCTTC.

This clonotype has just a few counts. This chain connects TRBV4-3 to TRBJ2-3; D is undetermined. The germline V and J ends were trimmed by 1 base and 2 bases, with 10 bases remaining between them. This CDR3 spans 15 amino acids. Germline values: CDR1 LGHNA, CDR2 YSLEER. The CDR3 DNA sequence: TGCGCCAGCAGCCAAGGTTCGGCGACCACAGATACGCAGTATTTT. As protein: CASSQGSATTDTQYF.

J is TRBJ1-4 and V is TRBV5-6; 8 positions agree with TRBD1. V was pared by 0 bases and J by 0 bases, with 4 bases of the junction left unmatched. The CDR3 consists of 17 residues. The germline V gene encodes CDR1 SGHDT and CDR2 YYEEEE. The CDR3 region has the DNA TGTGCCAGCAGCTTGGGACAGGGGAAAGCAACTAATGAAAAACTGTTTTTT. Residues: CASSLGQGKATNEKLFF. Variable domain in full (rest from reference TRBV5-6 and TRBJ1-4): DAGVTQSPTHLIKTRGQQVTLRCSPKSGHDTVSWYQQALGQGPQFIFQYYEEEERQRGNFPDRFSGHQFPNYSSELNVNALLLGDSALYLCASSLGQGKATNEKLFFGSGTQLSVL.

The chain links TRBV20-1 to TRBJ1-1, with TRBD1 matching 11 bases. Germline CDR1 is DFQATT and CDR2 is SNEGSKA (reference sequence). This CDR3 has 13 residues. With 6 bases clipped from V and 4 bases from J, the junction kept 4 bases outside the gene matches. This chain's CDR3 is CSAGDRGITEAFF. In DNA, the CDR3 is TGCAGTGCGGGGGACAGGGGGATCACTGAAGCTTTCTTT.

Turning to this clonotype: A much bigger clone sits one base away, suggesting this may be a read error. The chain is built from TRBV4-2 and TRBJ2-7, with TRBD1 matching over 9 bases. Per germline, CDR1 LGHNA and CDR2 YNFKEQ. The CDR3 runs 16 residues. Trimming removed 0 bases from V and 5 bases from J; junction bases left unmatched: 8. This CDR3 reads CASSQDLGTGRNEQYF. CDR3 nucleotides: TGTGCCAGCAGCCAAGATCTAGGGACAGGGAGAAACGAGCAGTACTTC.

CDR3 coding DNA: TGCAGTGTCACCAGGGGAATCCCAGATACGCAGTATTTT. Translation: CSVTRGIPDTQYF. The rearrangement uses TRBV20-1 and TRBJ2-3; TRBD1 is a possible D gene (6 bases). This CDR3 is built from 13 residues. The ends were cut back, 7 bases at V and 4 bases at J, with 15 bases in the middle. In germline, CDR1 is DFQATT, CDR2 SNEGSKA (reference sequence).

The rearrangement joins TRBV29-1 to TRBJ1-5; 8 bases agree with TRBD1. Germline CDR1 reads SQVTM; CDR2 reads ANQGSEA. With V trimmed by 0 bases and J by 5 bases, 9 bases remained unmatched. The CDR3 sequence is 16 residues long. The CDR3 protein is CSVEDHRQGIDQPQHF. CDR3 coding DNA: TGCAGCGTTGAAGATCACAGACAGGGGATAGATCAGCCCCAGCATTTT. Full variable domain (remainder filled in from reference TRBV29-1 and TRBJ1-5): SAVISQKPSRDICQRGTSLTIQCQVDSQVTMMFWYRQQPGQSLTLIATANQGSEATYESGFVIDKFPISRPNLTFSTLTVSNMSPEDSSIYLCSVEDHRQGIDQPQHFGDGTRLSIL.

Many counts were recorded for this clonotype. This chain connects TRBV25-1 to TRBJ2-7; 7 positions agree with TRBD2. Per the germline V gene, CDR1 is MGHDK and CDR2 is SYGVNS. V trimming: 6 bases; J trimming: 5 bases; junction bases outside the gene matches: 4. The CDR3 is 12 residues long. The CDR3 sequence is CASSPGGNEQYF. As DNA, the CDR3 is TGTGCCAGCAGCCCGGGGGGTAACGAGCAGTACTTC.

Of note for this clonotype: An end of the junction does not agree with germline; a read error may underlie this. The CDR3 reads CVSSLWGSRNQPQHF. In DNA, the CDR3 is TGTGTCAGCAGTTTATGGGGGTCGCGCAATCAGCCCCAGCATTTT. The chain has TRBV12-3 or TRBV12-4 and TRBJ1-5; tentatively, D is TRBD1 (5 bases). The CDR3 contains 15 residues.

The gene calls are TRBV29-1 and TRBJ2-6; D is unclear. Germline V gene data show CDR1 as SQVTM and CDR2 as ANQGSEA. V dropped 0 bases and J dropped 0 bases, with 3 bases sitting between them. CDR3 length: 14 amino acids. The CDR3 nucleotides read TGCAGCGTTGAAGAGGGCTCTGGGGCCAACGTCCTGACTTTC. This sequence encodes CSVEEGSGANVLTF.

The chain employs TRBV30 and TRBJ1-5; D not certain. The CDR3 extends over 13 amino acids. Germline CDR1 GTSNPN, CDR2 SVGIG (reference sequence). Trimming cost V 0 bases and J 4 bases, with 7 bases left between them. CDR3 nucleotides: TGTGCCTGGAGTGTACGGGATAATCAGCCCCAGCATTTT. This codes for CAWSVRDNQPQHF.

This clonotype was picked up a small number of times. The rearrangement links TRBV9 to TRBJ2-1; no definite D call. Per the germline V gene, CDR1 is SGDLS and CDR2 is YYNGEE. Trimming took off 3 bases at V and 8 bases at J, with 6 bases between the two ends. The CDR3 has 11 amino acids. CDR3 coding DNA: TGTGCCAGCAGCGGGGGTGATGAGCAGTTCTTC. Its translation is CASSGGDEQFF.

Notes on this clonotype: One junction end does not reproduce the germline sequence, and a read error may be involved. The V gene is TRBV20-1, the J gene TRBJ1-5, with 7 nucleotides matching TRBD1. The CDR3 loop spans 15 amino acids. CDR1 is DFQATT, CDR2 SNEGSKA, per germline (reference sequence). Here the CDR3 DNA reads TGCAGTGCTAGATTCGGGACAGTTCGCAAGCAGCCCCAGCATTTT. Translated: CSARFGTVRKQPQHF.

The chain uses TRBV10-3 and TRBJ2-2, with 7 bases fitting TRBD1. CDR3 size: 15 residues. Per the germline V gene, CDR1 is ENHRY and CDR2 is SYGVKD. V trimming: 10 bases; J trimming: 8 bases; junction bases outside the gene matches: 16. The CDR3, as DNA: TGTGCCACACACGGGACAGACCCTGGTACTGGGGAGCTGTTTTTT. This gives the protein CATHGTDPGTGELFF.

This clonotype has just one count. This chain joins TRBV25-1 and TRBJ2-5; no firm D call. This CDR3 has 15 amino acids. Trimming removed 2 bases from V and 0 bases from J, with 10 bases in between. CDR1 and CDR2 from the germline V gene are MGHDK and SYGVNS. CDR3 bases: TGTGCCAGCAGTGAAGGGTCCGCCTACCAAGAGACCCAGTACTTC. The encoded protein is CASSEGSAYQETQYF.